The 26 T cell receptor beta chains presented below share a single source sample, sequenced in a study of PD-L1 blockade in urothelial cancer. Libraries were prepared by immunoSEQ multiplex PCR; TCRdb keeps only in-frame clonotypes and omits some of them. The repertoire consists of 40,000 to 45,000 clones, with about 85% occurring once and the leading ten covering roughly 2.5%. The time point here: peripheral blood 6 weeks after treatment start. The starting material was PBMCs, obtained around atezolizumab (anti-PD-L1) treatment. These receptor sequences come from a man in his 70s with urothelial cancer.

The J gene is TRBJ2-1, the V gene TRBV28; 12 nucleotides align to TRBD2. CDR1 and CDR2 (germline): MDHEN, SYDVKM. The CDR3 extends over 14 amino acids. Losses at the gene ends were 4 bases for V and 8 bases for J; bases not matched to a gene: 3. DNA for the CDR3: TGTGCCAGCAGTTCTAGCGGGAGGGCCCATGAGCAGTTCTTC. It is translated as CASSSSGRAHEQFF.

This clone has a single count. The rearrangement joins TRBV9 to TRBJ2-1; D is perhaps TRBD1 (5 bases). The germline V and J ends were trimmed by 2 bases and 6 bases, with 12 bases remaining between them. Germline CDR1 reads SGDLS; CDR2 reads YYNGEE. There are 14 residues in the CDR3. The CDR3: CASSVQGASNEQFF. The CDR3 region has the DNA TGTGCCAGCAGCGTCCAAGGGGCTAGCAATGAGCAGTTCTTC.

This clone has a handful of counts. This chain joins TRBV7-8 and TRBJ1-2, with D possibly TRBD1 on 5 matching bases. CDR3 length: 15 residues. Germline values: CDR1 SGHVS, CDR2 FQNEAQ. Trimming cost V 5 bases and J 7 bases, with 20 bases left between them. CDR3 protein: CASSPSHGRGVGYTF. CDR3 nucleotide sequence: TGTGCCAGCAGCCCCTCGCACGGGAGAGGGGTTGGCTACACCTTC.

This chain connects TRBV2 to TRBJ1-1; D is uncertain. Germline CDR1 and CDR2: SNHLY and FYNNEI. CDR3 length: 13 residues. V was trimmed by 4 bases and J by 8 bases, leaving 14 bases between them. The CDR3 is CASSVGRDGEAFF. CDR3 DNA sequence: TGTGCCAGCAGTGTGGGTCGGGATGGGGAAGCTTTCTTT.

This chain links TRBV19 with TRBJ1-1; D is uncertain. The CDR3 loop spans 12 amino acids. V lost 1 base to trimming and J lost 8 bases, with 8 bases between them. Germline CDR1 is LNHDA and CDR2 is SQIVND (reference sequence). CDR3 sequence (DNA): TGTGCCAGTAGTATAGGGCAGGCGGAAGCTTTCTTT. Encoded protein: CASSIGQAEAFF.

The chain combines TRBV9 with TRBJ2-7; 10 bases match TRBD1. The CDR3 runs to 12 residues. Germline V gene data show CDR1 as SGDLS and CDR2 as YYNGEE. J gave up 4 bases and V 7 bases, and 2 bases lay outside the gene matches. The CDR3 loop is CASGTGEYEQYF. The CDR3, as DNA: TGTGCCAGCGGGACAGGGGAATACGAGCAGTACTTC.

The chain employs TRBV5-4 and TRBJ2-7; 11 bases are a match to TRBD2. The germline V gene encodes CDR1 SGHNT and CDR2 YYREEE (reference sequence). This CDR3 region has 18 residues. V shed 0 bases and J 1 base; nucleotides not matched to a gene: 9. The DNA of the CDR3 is TGTGCCAGCAGCTTGGGGGGTAGCGGGAGGGGACCTTCCTACGAGCAGTACTTC. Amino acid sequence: CASSLGGSGRGPSYEQYF.

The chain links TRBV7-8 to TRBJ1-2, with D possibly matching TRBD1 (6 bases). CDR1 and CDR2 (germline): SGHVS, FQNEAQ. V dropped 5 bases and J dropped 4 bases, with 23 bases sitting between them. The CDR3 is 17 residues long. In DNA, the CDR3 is TGTGCCAGCAGCACATCCGGGACAAGGGTTGGGGGCTATGGCTACACCTTC. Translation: CASSTSGTRVGGYGYTF.

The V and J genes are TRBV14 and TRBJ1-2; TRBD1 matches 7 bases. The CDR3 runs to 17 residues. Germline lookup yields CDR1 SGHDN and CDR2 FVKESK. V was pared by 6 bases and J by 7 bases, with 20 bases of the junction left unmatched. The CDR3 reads CASSKGDSRVTLSGYTF. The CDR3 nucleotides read TGTGCCAGCAGTAAAGGGGACAGCCGGGTCACCCTATCTGGCTACACCTTC.

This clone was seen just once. The CDR3 nucleotides are TGTGCCAGTAGTCCCGGGACAGGGGAATGGGACGAGCAGTACTTC. Residues: CASSPGTGEWDEQYF. The chain links TRBV19 to TRBJ2-7, with 10 bases matching TRBD1. Germline V CDR1 and CDR2: LNHDA, SQIVND (reference sequence). There are 15 residues in the CDR3. Germline trimming cut 5 bases from V and 5 bases from J; bases unmatched to any gene: 9.

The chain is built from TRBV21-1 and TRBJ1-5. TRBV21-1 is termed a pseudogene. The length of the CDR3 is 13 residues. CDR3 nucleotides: TGTGCCAGCAGCTGGAGGGCCAATCAGCCCCAGCATTTT. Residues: CASSWRANQPQHF.

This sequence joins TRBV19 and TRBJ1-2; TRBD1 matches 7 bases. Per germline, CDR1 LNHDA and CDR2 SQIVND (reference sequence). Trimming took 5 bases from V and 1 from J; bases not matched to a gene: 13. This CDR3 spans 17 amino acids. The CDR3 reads CASSVRKTGVLNYGYTF. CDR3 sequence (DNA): TGTGCCAGTAGTGTCCGAAAAACAGGGGTGCTTAACTATGGCTACACCTTC.

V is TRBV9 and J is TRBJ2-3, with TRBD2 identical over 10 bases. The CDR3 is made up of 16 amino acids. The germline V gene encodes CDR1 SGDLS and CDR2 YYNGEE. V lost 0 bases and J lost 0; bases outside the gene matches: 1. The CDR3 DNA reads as TGTGCCAGCAGCGTAGAACTAGCGGGAAGCACAGATACGCAGTATTTT. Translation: CASSVELAGSTDTQYF.

The CDR3 coding sequence is TGTGCCACCAGCAGGTCTCCGGTCGCGAATGAAAAACTGTTTTTT. Encoded protein: CATSRSPVANEKLFF. This chain uses TRBV15 with TRBJ1-4; D ambiguous. V lost 3 bases, J lost 5 bases, and 13 bases lay in between. The germline gives CDR1 LNHNV, CDR2 YYDKDF (reference sequence). This CDR3 contains 15 residues.

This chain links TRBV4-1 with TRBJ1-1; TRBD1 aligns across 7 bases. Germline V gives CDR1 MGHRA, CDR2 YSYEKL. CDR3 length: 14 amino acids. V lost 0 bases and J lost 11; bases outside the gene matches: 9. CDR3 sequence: CASSQEGSDRRAFF. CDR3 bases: TGCGCCAGCAGCCAAGAGGGGTCGGACAGGCGGGCTTTCTTT.

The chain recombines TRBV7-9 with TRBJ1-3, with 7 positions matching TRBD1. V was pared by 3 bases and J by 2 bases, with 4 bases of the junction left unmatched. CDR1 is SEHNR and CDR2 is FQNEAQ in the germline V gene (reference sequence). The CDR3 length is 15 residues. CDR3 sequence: CASSFSGGAGNTIYF. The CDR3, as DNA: TGTGCCAGCAGCTTCTCAGGGGGAGCTGGAAACACCATATATTTT. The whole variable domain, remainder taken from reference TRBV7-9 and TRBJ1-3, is DTGVSQNPRHKITKRGQNVTFRCDPISEHNRLYWYRQTLGQGPEFLTYFQNEAQLEKSRLLSDRFSAERPKGSFSTLEIQRTEQGDSAMYLCASSFSGGAGNTIYFGEGSWLTVV.

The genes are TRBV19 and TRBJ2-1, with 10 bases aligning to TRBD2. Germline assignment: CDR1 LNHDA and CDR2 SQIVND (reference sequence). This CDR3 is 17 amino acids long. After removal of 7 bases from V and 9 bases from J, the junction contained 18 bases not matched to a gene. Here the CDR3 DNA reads TGTGCCAGTAACACCCCAGGGCTAGCGGGAGTAAAAAGTGAGCAGTTCTTC. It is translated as CASNTPGLAGVKSEQFF.

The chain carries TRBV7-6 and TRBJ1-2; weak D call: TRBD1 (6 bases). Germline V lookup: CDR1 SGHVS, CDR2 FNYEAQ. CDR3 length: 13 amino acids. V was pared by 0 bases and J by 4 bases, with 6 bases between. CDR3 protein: CASSLARGYGYTF. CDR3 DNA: TGTGCCAGCAGCTTAGCCAGGGGCTATGGCTACACCTTC.

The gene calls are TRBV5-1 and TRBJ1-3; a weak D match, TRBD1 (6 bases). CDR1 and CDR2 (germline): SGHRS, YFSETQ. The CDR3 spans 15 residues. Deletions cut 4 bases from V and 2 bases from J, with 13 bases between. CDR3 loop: CASSTTGQAGNTIYF. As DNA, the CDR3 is TGCGCCAGCAGCACCACGGGACAAGCTGGAAACACCATATATTTT.

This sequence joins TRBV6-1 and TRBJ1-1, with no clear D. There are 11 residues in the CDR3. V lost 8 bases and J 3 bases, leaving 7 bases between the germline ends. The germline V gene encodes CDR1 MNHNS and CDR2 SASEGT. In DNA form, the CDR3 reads TGTGCCAGCTTAGTATACACTGAAGCTTTCTTT. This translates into CASLVYTEAFF.

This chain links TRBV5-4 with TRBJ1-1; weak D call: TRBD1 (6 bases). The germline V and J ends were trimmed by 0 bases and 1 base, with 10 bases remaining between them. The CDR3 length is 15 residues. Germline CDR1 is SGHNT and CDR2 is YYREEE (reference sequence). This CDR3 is CASSLDTGRNTEAFF. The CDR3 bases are TGTGCCAGCAGCTTGGATACAGGGAGGAACACTGAAGCTTTCTTT.

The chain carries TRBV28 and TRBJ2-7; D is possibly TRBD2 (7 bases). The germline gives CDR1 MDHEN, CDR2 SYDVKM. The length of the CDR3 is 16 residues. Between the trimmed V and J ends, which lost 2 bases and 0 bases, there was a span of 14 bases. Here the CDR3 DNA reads TGTGCCAGCAGTTTAGCGGGACTACAGGGCTCCTACGAGCAGTACTTC. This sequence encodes CASSLAGLQGSYEQYF.

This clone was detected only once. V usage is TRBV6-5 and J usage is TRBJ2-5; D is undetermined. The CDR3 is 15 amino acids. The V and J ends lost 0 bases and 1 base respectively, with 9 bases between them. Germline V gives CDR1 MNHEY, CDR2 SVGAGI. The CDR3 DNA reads TGTGCCAGCAGTTACTCCCGAGTTTTCCAAGAGACCCAGTACTTC. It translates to CASSYSRVFQETQYF.

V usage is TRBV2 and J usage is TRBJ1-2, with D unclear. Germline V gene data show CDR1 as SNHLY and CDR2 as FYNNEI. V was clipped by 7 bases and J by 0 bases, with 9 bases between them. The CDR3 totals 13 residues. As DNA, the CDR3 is TGTGCCAGCAAGGAGGACCCTAACTATGGCTACACCTTC. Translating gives CASKEDPNYGYTF.

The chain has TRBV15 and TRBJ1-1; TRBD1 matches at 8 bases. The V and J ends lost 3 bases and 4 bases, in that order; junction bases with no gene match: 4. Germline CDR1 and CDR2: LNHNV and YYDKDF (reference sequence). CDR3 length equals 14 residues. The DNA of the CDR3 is TGTGCCACCAGCAGGGACAGGGCGGGCACTGAAGCTTTCTTT. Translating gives CATSRDRAGTEAFF. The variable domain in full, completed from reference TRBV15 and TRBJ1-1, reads DAMVIQNPRYQVTQFGKPVTLSCSQTLNHNVMYWYQQKSSQAPKLLFHYYDKDFNNEADTPDNFQSRRPNTSFCFLDIRSPGLGDTAMYLCATSRDRAGTEAFFGQGTRLTVV.

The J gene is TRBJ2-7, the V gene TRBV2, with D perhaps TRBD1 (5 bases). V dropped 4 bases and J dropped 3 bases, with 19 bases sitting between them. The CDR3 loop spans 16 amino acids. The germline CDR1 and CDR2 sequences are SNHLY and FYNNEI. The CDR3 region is CASSGQSGLGVYEQYF. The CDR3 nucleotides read TGTGCCAGCAGTGGGCAATCAGGGTTAGGGGTCTACGAGCAGTACTTC.